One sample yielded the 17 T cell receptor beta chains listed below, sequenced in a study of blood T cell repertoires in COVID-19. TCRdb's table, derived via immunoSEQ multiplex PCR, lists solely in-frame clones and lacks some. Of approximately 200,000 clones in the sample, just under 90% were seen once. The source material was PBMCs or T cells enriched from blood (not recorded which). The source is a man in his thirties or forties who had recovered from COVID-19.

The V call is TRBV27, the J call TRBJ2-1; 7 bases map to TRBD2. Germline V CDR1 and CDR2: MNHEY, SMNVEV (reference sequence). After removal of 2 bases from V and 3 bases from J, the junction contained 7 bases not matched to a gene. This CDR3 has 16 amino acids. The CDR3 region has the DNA TGTGCCAGCAGTTTAGCGGGAGACCCATTCTACAATGAGCAGTTCTTC. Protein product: CASSLAGDPFYNEQFF.

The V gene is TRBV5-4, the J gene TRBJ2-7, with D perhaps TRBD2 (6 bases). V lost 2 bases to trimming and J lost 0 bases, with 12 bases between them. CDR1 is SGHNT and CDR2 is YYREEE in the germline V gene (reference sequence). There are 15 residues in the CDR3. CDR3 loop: CASSFRSGSSYEQYF. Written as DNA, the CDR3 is TGTGCCAGCAGCTTCCGTAGCGGTAGCTCCTACGAGCAGTACTTC.

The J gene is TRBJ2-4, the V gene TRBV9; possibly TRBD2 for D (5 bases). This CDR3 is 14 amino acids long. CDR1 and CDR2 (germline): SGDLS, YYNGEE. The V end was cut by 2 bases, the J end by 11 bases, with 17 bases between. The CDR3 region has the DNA TGTGCCAGCAGCGTCGAAGCCGGGGAGACATTTCAGTACTTC. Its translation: CASSVEAGETFQYF.

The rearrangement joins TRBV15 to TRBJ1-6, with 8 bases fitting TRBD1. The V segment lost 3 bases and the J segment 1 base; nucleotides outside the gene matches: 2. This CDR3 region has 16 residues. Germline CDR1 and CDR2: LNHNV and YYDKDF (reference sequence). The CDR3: CATSSTGGSYNSPLHF. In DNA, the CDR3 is TGTGCCACCAGCAGTACAGGGGGATCCTATAATTCACCCCTCCACTTT.

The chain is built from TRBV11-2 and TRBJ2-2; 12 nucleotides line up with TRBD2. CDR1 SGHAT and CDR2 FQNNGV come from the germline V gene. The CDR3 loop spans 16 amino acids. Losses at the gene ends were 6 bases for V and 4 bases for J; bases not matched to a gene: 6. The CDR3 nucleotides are TGTGCCAGCAGAAAACCGGGACTAGCGGGCACCGGGGAGCTGTTTTTT. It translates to CASRKPGLAGTGELFF.

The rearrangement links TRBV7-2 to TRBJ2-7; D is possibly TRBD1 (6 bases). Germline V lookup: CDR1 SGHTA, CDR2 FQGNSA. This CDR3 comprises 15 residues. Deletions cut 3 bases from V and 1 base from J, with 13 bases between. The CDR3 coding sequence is TGTGCCAGCAGCTTTCAGGGGCCGGGATCCTACGAGCAGTACTTC. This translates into CASSFQGPGSYEQYF.

DNA of the CDR3: TGTGCCAGCAGCCGCCGACTAGCCGCTAGCTCCTACAATGAGCAGTTCTTC. Protein product: CASSRRLAASSYNEQFF. The rearrangement uses TRBV3-1 (or the pseudogene TRBV3-2) and TRBJ2-1; TRBD2 matches 7 bases. V was clipped by 4 bases and J by 0 bases; unmatched bases: 9. This CDR3 contains 17 residues. Germline V gene data show CDR1 as LGHDT and CDR2 as YNNKEL (reference sequence).

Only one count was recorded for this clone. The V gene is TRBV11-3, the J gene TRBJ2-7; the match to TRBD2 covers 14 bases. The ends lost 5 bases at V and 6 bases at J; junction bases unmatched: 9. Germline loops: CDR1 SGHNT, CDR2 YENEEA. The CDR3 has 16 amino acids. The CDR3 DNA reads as TGTGCCAGCAGCCCTTCCGGGACTAGCGGGAGTTTCGAGCAGTACTTC. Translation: CASSPSGTSGSFEQYF.

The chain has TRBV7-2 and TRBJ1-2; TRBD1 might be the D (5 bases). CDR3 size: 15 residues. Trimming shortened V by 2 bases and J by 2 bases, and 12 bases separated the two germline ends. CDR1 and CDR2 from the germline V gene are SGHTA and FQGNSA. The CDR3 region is CASSLYGGGNYGYTF. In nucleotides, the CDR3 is TGTGCCAGCAGCTTATATGGGGGAGGGAACTATGGCTACACCTTC.

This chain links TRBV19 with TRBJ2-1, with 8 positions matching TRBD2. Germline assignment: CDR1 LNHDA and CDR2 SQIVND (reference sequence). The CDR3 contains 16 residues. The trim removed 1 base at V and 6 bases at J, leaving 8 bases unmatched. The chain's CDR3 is CASSIGRLASPNEQFF. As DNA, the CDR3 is TGTGCCAGTAGTATAGGAAGACTAGCGTCTCCCAATGAGCAGTTCTTC. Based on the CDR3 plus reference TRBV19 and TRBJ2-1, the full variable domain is DGGITQSPKYLFRKEGQNVTLSCEQNLNHDAMYWYRQDPGQGLRLIYYSQIVNDFQKGDIAEGYSVSREKKESFPLTVTSAQKNPTAFYLCASSIGRLASPNEQFFGPGTRLTVL.

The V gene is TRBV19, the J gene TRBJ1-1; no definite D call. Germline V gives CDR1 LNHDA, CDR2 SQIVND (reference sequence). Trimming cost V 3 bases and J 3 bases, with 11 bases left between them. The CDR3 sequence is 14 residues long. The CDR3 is CASSILVGDTEAFF. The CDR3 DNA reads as TGTGCCAGTAGTATTCTCGTAGGAGACACTGAAGCTTTCTTT. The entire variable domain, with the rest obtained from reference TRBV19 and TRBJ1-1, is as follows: DGGITQSPKYLFRKEGQNVTLSCEQNLNHDAMYWYRQDPGQGLRLIYYSQIVNDFQKGDIAEGYSVSREKKESFPLTVTSAQKNPTAFYLCASSILVGDTEAFFGQGTRLTVV.

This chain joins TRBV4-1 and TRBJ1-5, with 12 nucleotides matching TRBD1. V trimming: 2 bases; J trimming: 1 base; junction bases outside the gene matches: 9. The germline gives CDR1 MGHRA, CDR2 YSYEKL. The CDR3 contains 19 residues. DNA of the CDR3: TGCGCCAGCAGCCAAACCGGGACAGGGGGCTTCTTGAGCAATCAGCCCCAGCATTTT. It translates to CASSQTGTGGFLSNQPQHF.

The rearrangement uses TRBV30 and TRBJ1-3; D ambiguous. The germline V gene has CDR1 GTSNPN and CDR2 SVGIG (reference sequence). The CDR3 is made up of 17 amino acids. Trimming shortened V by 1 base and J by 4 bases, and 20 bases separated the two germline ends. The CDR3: CAWSAARGGLRGNTIYF. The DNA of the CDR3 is TGTGCCTGGAGTGCCGCCCGGGGAGGGCTAAGGGGAAACACCATATATTTT.

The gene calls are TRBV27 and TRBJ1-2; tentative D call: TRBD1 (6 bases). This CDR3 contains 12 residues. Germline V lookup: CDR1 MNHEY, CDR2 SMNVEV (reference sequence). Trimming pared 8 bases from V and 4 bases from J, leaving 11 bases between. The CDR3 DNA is TGTGCCAGCCACGACAGGTCCTATGGCTACACCTTC. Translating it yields CASHDRSYGYTF.

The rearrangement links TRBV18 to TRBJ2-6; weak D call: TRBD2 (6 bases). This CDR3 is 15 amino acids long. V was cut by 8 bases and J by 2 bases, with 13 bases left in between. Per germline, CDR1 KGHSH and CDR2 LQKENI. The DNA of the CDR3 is TGTGCCAGCGCCTACCCGGGGGCTGGGGCCAACGTCCTGACTTTC. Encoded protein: CASAYPGAGANVLTF.

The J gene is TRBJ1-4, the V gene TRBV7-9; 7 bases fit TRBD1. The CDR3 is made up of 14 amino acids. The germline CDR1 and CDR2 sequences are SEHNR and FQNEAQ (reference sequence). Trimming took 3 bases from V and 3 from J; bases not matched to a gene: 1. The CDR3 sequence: CASSLGQSNEKLFF. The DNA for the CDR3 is TGTGCCAGCAGCTTGGGACAGTCTAATGAAAAACTGTTTTTT. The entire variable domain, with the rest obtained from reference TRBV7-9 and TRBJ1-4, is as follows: DTGVSQNPRHKITKRGQNVTFRCDPISEHNRLYWYRQTLGQGPEFLTYFQNEAQLEKSRLLSDRFSAERPKGSFSTLEIQRTEQGDSAMYLCASSLGQSNEKLFFGSGTQLSVL.

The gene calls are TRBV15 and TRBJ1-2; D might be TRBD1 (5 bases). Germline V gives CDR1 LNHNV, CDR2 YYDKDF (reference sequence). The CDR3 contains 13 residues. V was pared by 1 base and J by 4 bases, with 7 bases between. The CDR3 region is CATSRGGSYGYTF. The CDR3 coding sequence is TGTGCCACCAGCAGAGGGGGCTCCTATGGCTACACCTTC. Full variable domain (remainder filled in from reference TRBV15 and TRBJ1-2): DAMVIQNPRYQVTQFGKPVTLSCSQTLNHNVMYWYQQKSSQAPKLLFHYYDKDFNNEADTPDNFQSRRPNTSFCFLDIRSPGLGDTAMYLCATSRGGSYGYTFGSGTRLTVV.